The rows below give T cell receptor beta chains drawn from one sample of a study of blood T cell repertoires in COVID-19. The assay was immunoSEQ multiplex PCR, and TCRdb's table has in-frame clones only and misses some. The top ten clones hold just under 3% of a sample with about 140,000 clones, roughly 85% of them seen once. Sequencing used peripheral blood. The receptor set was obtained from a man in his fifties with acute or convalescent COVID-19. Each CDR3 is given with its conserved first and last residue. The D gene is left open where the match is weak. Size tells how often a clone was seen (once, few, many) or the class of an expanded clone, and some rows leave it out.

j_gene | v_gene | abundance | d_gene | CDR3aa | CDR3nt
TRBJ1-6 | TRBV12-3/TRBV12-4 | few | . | CASSLPDSPLHF | TGTGCCAGCAGTTTACCGGATTCACCCCTCCACTTT
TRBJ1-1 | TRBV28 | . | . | CASSFPPRGAFF | TGTGCCAGCAGTTTCCCGCCGCGGGGGGCTTTCTTT
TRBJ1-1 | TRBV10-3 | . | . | CAIRGQETEAFF | TGTGCCATCAGGGGCCAAGAAACTGAAGCTTTCTTT
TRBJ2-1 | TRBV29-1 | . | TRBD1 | CSVARTGGGPNEQFF | TGCAGCGTTGCCCGGACAGGGGGGGGCCCTAATGAGCAGTTCTTC
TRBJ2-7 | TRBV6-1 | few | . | CASSELLSSSYEQYF | TGTGCCAGCAGTGAGCTCCTCTCGAGCTCCTACGAGCAGTACTTC
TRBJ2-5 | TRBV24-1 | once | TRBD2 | CATSDLRLAGGRLYQETQYF | TGTGCCACCAGTGATTTGAGGCTAGCGGGAGGGCGATTGTACCAAGAGACCCAGTACTTC
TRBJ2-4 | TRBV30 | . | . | CAWSPDRSNKNIQYF | TGTGCCTGGAGTCCGGACAGAAGCAACAAAAACATTCAGTACTTC
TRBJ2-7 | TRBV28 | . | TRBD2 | CASSTSGRVDEQYF | TGTGCCAGCAGTACTAGCGGGAGGGTTGACGAGCAGTACTTC
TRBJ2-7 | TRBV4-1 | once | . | CASSQGVGLSYEQYF | TGCGCCAGCAGCCAAGGGGTCGGACTTTCCTACGAGCAGTACTTC
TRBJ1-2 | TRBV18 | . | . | CASSPSGGTNYGYTF | TGTGCCAGCTCACCCTCCGGCGGCACTAACTATGGCTACACCTTC
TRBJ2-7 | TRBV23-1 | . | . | CASSRVREQYF | TGCGCCAGCAGCCGGGTTCGGGAGCAGTACTTC
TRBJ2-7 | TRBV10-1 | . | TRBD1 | CASSRDSSYEQYF | TGCGCCAGCAGCCGGGACAGTTCCTACGAGCAGTACTTC
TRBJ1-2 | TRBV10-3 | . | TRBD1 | CAISEMEGARYGYTF | TGTGCCATCAGTGAAATGGAGGGGGCGAGGTATGGCTACACCTTC
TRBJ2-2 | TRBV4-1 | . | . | CASSQEERAGPNTGELFF | TGCGCCAGCAGCCAAGAGGAACGGGCAGGGCCGAACACCGGGGAGCTGTTTTTT
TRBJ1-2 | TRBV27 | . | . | CASSLSGAYGYTF | TGTGCCAGCAGTTTATCAGGGGCATATGGCTACACCTTC
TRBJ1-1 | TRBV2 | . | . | CASSDLEVSEAFF | TGTGCCAGCAGTGATCTGGAGGTTTCCGAAGCTTTCTTT
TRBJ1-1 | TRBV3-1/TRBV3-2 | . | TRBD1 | CASRNSGTVYEAFF | TGTGCCAGCAGAAATTCCGGGACAGTCTATGAAGCTTTCTTT
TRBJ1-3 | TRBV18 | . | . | CASSETESSGNTIYF | TGTGCCAGCTCGGAGACAGAGAGCTCTGGAAACACCATATATTTT
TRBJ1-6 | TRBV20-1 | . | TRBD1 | CSASLGTAVDSPLHF | TGCAGTGCTAGTTTGGGGACAGCGGTAGATTCACCCCTCCACTTT
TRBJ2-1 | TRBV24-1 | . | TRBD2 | CATSDTLAEHYNEQFF | TGTGCCACCAGTGACACCCTAGCGGAGCACTACAATGAGCAGTTCTTC
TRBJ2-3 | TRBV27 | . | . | CASSFFAVGADTQYF | TGTGCCAGCAGTTTCTTCGCGGTAGGGGCAGATACGCAGTATTTT
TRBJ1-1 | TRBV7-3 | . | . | CASSLAGPNTEAFF | TGTGCCAGCAGCTTAGCTGGGCCGAACACTGAAGCTTTCTTT
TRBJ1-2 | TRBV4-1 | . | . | CASSQGLPSPYTF | TGCGCCAGCAGCCAAGGACTCCCTTCTCCCTACACCTTC
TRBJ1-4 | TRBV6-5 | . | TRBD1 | CASRKGTGNEKLFF | TGTGCCAGCAGAAAGGGGACAGGCAACGAAAAACTGTTTTTT
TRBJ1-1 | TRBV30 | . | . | CAWTEPQAYRAEAFF | TGTGCCTGGACCGAGCCCCAAGCATACAGGGCTGAAGCTTTCTTT
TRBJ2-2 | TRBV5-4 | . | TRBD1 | CASSTEQTGQVFF | TGTGCCAGCAGCACCGAACAGACAGGGCAGGTGTTTTTT
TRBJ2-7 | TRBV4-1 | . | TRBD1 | CASSQEEDRGYEQYF | TGCGCCAGCAGCCAAGAGGAGGACAGGGGCTACGAGCAGTACTTC